This TCR beta chain is drawn from a study of graft-versus-host responses after intestinal transplantation. About the research overall: Anti-thymocyte globulin induction preceded approximately three years of tacrolimus and steroid maintenance in all recipients.

Responders (roughly 200,000, CFSE-labeled) met roughly 200,000 stimulators that were irradiated and violet-dye-labeled. CD3+CD4+ and CD3+CD8+ responders that were proliferating and CFSE-low were sorted post-reaction. Study-wide results and caveats: Where graft-donor T cell macrochimerism was present, patients had high graft-versus-host to host-versus-graft clonal ratios in allografts.

The table came from immunoSEQ multiplex PCR; TCRdb's copy has only in-frame clones and leaves some out. Here the sample spans 20,000 to 25,000 clones, roughly 30% being singletons. The CDR3 has 15 amino acids. Trimming cost V 3 bases and J 5 bases; bases outside gene matches: 7. This clone was recorded a few times. The chain uses TRBV23-1 and TRBJ1-5; 7 bases are shared with TRBD1. TRBV23-1 is noted as an ORF with a role that remains uncertain. The sequencing used alloreactive CD8+ T cells from a mixed lymphocyte reaction culture, collected before intestinal transplant. The subset denotes: CFSE-low proliferating T cells sorted from roughly six-day pre-transplant mixed lymphocyte reaction (GvH or HvG direction). The receptor comes from a human patient who received an intestinal transplant. The CDR3 sequence: CASSHPDRWHQPQHF. As DNA, the CDR3 is TGCGCCAGCAGTCACCCGGACAGGTGGCATCAGCCCCAGCATTTT.